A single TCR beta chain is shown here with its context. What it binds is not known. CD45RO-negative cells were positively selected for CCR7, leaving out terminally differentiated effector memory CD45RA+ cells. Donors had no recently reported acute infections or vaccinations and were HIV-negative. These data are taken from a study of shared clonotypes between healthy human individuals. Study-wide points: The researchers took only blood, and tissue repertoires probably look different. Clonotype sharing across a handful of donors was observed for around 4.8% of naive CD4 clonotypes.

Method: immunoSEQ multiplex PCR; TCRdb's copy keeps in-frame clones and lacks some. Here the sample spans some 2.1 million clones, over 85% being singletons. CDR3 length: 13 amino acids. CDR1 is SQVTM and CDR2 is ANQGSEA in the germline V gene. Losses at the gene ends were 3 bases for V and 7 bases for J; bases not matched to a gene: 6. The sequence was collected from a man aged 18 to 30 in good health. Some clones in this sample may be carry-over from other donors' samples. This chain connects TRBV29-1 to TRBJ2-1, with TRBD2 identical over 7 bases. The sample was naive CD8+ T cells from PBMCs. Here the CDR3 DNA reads TGCAGCGTTGAGGCGGGAGTGGGTAATGAGCAGTTCTTC. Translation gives CSVEAGVGNEQFF.